This T cell receptor beta chain was retrieved from a study of OX40 agonist ivuxolimab in advanced cancers. Data came from immunoSEQ multiplex PCR; TCRdb stores just in-frame clones and leaves some out. In the table there are 70,000 to 95,000 clones, roughly 94% of which are singletons. Source: CD4+ or CD8+ T cells sorted from blood, taken in a trial of the OX40 agonist ivuxolimab. This receptor was obtained from an adult with an advanced solid tumor such as melanoma, head and neck, liver or kidney cancer.

The CDR3 DNA sequence: TGTGCCAGCAGTCGGGACACTCATAGCAATCAGCCCCAGCATTTT. Translation gives CASSRDTHSNQPQHF. The chain recombines TRBV21-1 with TRBJ1-5; TRBD1, the D gene given by the table, was not confirmed from the DNA. TRBV21-1 is listed as a pseudogene. The CDR3 contains 15 residues.